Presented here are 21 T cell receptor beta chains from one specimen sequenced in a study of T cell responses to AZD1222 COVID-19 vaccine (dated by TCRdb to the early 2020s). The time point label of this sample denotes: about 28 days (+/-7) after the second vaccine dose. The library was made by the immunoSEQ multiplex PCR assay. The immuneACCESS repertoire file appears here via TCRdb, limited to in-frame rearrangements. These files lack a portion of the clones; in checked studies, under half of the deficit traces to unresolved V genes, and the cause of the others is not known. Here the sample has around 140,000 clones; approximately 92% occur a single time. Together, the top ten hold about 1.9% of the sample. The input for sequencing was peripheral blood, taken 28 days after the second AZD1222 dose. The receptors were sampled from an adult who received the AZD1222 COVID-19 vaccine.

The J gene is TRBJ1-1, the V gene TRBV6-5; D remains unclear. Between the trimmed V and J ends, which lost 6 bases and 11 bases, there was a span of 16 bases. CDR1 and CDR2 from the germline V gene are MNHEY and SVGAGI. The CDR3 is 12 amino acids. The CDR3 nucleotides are TGTGCCAGCAGAGTCCTCTCGGGTTGGGCTTTCTTT. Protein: CASRVLSGWAFF.

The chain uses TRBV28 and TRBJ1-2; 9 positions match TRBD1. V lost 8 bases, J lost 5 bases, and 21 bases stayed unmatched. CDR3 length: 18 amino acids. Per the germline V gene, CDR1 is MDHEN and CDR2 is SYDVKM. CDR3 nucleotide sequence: TGTGCCAGCTGTAGTCAGGCGACAGGGGGTTTGAGTCGATATGGCTACACCTTC. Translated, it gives CASCSQATGGLSRYGYTF.

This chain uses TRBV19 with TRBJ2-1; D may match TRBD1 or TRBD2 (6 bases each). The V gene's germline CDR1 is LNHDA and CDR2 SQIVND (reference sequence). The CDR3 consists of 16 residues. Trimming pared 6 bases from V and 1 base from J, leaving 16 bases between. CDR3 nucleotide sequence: TGTGCCAGTAGCGTCGGGGGCTTACCGTCCTACAATGAGCAGTTCTTC. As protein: CASSVGGLPSYNEQFF. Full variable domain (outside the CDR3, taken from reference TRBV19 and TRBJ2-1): DGGITQSPKYLFRKEGQNVTLSCEQNLNHDAMYWYRQDPGQGLRLIYYSQIVNDFQKGDIAEGYSVSREKKESFPLTVTSAQKNPTAFYLCASSVGGLPSYNEQFFGPGTRLTVL.

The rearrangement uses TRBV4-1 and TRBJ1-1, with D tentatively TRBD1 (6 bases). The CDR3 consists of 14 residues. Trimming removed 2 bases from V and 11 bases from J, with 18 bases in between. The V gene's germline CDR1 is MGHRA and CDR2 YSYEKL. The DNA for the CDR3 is TGCGCCAGCAGCCAACCCTTCGACATGCAGGGGGCTTTCTTT. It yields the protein CASSQPFDMQGAFF.

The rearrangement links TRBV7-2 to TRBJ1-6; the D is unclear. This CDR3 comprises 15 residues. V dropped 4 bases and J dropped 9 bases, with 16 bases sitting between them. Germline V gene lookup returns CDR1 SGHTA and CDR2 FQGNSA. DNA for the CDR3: TGTGCCAGCAGCTCCGATAATCCCGTCAGTTCACCCCTCCACTTT. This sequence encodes CASSSDNPVSSPLHF.

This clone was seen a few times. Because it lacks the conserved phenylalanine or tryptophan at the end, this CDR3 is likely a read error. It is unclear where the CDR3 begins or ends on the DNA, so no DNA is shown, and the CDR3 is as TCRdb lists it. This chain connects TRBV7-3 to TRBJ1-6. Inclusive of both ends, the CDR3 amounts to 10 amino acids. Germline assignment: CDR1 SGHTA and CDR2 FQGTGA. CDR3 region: CASSLTFKAL.

CDR3 DNA: TGTGCCAGCAGTGGGATACTAGGGACAGGCGGGACAGATACGCAGTATTTT. This encodes CASSGILGTGGTDTQYF. The rearrangement links TRBV6-2 or TRBV6-3 to TRBJ2-3, with 8 bases aligning to TRBD1. The CDR3 is 17 amino acids. Germline trimming cut 5 bases from V and 3 bases from J; bases unmatched to any gene: 13. In germline, CDR1 is MNHEY, CDR2 SVGEGT.

CDR3 nucleotides: TGTGCCATATGGGCAGGGGGAAATTCACCCCTCCACTTT. Amino acids: CAIWAGGNSPLHF. V usage is TRBV10-3 and J usage is TRBJ1-6; 7 nucleotides agree with TRBD1. This CDR3 spans 13 amino acids. Germline CDR1 ENHRY, CDR2 SYGVKD. J lost 7 bases, V lost 9 bases, and 6 bases had no gene match.

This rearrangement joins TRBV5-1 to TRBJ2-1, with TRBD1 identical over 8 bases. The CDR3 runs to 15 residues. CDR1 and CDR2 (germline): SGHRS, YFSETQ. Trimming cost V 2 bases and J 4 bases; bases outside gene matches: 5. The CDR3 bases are TGCGCCAGCAGCTTACAGGGGGAGCGGTACAATGAGCAGTTCTTC. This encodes CASSLQGERYNEQFF.

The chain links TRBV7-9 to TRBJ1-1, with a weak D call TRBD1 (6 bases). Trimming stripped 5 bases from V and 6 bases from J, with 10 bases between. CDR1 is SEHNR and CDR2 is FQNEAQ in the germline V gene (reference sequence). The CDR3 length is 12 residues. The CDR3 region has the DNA TGTGCCAGCAGCCCAGGGGCCGCTGAAGCTTTCTTT. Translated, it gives CASSPGAAEAFF.

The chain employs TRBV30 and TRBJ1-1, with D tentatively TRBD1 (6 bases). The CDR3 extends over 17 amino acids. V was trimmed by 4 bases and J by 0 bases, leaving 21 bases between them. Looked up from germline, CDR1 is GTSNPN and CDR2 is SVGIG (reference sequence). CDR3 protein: CAWTVGGEGLLNTEAFF. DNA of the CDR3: TGTGCCTGGACCGTCGGGGGCGAGGGGCTCTTGAACACTGAAGCTTTCTTT.

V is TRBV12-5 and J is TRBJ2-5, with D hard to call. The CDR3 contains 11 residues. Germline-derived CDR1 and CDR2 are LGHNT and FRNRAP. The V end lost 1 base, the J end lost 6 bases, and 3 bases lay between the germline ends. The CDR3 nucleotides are TGTGCTAGTGGTTTGGGCCAGACCCAGTACTTC. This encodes CASGLGQTQYF.

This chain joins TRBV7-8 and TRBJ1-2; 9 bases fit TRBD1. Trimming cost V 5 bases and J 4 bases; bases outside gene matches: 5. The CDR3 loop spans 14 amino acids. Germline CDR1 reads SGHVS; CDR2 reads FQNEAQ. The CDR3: CASSHRGRFYGYTF. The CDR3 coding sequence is TGTGCCAGCAGCCACAGGGGGCGCTTCTATGGCTACACCTTC.

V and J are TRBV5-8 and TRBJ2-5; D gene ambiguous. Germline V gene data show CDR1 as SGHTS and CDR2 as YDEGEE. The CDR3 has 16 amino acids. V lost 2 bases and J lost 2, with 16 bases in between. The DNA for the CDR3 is TGTGCCAGCAGCTTTCCCATGGCCACACCACAAGAGACCCAGTACTTC. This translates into CASSFPMATPQETQYF.

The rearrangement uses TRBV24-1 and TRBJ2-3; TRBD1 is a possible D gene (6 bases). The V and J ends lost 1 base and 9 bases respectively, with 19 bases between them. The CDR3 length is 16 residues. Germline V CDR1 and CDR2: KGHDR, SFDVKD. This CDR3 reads CATSDFGGMNRATQYF. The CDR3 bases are TGTGCCACCAGTGATTTTGGGGGTATGAACAGGGCGACGCAGTATTTT.

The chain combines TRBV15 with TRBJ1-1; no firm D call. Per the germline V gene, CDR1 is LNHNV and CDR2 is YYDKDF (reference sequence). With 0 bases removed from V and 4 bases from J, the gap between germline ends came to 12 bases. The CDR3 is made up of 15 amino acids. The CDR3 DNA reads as TGTGCCACCAGCAGAGATCCTCAAGGGAGCACTGAAGCTTTCTTT. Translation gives CATSRDPQGSTEAFF.

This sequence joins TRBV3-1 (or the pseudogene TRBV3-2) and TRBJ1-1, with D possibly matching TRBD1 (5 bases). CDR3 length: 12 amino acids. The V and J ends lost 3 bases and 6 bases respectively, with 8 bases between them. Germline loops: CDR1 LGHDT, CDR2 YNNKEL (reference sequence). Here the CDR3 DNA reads TGTGCCAGCAGCCAGGGGACCGCTGAAGCTTTCTTT. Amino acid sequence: CASSQGTAEAFF.

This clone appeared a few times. The CDR3 sequence is CASSVGLAGTQYF. The CDR3, as DNA: TGTGCCAGCAGCGTAGGTCTAGCGGGGACCCAGTACTTC. The chain recombines TRBV9 with TRBJ2-5; 8 bases match TRBD2. V lost 0 bases to trimming and J lost 7 bases; unmatched junction nucleotides: 2. This CDR3 contains 13 residues. Germline loops: CDR1 SGDLS, CDR2 YYNGEE.

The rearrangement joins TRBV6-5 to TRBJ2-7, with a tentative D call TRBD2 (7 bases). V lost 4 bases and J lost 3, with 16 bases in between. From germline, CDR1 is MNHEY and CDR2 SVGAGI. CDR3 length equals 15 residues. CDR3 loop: CASSSGVGGRYEQYF. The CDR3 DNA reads TGTGCCAGCAGTTCTGGGGTGGGGGGGCGCTACGAGCAGTACTTC.

In DNA form, the CDR3 reads TGTGCCAGCAGCTTAGGGCTCCGGGGGAGCTCCTATAATTCACCCCTCCACTTT. Its protein is CASSLGLRGSSYNSPLHF. The chain joins TRBV7-2 to TRBJ1-6, with D maybe TRBD1 (5 bases). Germline V gene data show CDR1 as SGHTA and CDR2 as FQGNSA. The ends were cut back, 1 base at V and 0 bases at J, with 13 bases in the middle. The CDR3 runs to 18 residues.

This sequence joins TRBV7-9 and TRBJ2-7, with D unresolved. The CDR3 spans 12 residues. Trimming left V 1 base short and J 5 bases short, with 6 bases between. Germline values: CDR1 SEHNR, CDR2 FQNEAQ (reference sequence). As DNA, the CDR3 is TGTGCCAGCAGCTTAGAGGCGAACGAGCAGTACGTC. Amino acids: CASSLEANEQYV.